The present entry profiles one T cell receptor beta chain with its context. The target antigen is unknown. The source of the sample is a study of shared clonotypes between healthy human individuals. Trimming took 1 base from V and 4 from J, leaving 11 bases between them. Germline V CDR1 and CDR2: MNHEY, SVGAGI. This CDR3 region has 14 residues. Pooled CD45RO+ cells and CCR7-negative CD45RA+ TemRA cells made up CD8 memory. Generated by immunoSEQ multiplex PCR, the TCRdb table keeps only in-frame clones and is missing some. Of around 690,000 clones detected, around 90% appear once; the ten largest clones hold 34%. Findings and limits, study-wide: Unshared clonotypes carried lower generation probabilities than those common to all four donors.

The specimen sequenced was memory CD8+ T cells from PBMCs. Specified subset: CD45RO+ cells pooled with CCR7-negative TemRA cells. The TCR comes from a man aged 18-30 years in good health. Some clones in this sample may be carry-over from other donors' samples. The chain couples TRBV6-5 to TRBJ2-7; D perhaps matches TRBD1 (6 bases). The CDR3 reads CASSYLGTPYEQYF. For the CDR3, the DNA is TGTGCCAGCAGTTACTTGGGGACACCTTACGAGCAGTACTTC.